Each of the 25 T cell receptor beta chains below was sequenced from the same sample in a study of neurological immune-mediated disorders. TCRdb independently ran MiXCR on the 5' RACE reads; one entry per CDR3 protein. The sample lists more than 13,000 distinct CDR3 sequences, around 9.3% occurring once. The sequenced sample consisted of PBMCs. The origin of the receptors is a woman aged 40 to 50 in good health.

Many counts were recorded for this clonotype. V usage is TRBV5-1 and J usage is TRBJ1-2, with 9 bases matching TRBD1. Unmatched junction bases numbered 6, after V lost 5 bases and J lost 4 bases. The CDR3 length is 14 residues. Germline CDR1 SGHRS, CDR2 YFSETQ. The CDR3 bases are TGCGCCAGCAGGTGGACAGGGGCATCCTATGGCTACACCTTC. This codes for CASRWTGASYGYTF.

This clonotype was observed many times. V usage is TRBV7-9 and J usage is TRBJ2-7, with D unclear. V lost 4 bases and J lost 2, with 15 bases in between. The length of the CDR3 is 15 residues. Germline V gene lookup returns CDR1 SEHNR and CDR2 FQNEAQ (reference sequence). This chain's CDR3 is CASSSPRLGPYEQYF. CDR3 nucleotide sequence: TGTGCCAGCAGCTCACCCCGCCTGGGCCCCTACGAGCAGTACTTC. The full variable domain, completed using reference TRBV7-9 and TRBJ2-7, is DTGVSQNPRHKITKRGQNVTFRCDPISEHNRLYWYRQTLGQGPEFLTYFQNEAQLEKSRLLSDRFSAERPKGSFSTLEIQRTEQGDSAMYLCASSSPRLGPYEQYFGPGTRLTVT.

This clonotype occurred many times. This chain uses TRBV20-1 with TRBJ1-5; D is unclear. Trimming removed 4 bases from V and 8 bases from J, with 12 bases in between. This CDR3 comprises 12 residues. Germline V lookup: CDR1 DFQATT, CDR2 SNEGSKA (reference sequence). The CDR3 region has the DNA TGCAGTGCTACCGGTGGGAAGGAGCCCCAGCATTTT. As protein: CSATGGKEPQHF.

The chain combines TRBV4-2 with TRBJ2-3, with 14 bases aligning to TRBD2. Per germline, CDR1 LGHNA and CDR2 YNFKEQ. V shed 1 base and J 0 bases; nucleotides not matched to a gene: 3. CDR3 length: 18 residues. CDR3 coding DNA: TGTGCCAGCAGCCAAGGACTAGCGGGAGGGCCTAGCACAGATACGCAGTATTTT. The encoded protein is CASSQGLAGGPSTDTQYF.

This clonotype was observed at least ten times. V and J are TRBV7-6 and TRBJ2-5, with no clear D. V shed 5 bases and J shed 3 bases, with 13 bases lying between them. CDR1 and CDR2 from the germline V gene are SGHVS and FNYEAQ. CDR3 length: 14 amino acids. The CDR3 is CASSPFGREETQYF. The DNA of the CDR3 is TGTGCCAGCAGCCCTTTCGGACGGGAAGAGACCCAGTACTTC.

This clonotype was counted many times. The gene calls are TRBV5-1 and TRBJ2-3; D is perhaps TRBD1 (5 bases). Germline V gives CDR1 SGHRS, CDR2 YFSETQ. This CDR3 contains 14 residues. Trimming left V 4 bases short and J 2 bases short, with 11 bases between. CDR3 DNA: TGCGCCAGCAGCCTGGACACCTACACAGATACGCAGTATTTT. Encoded protein: CASSLDTYTDTQYF.

This clonotype has ten or more counts. The chain combines TRBV7-2 with TRBJ2-7, with TRBD1 identical over 7 bases. The germline V gene encodes CDR1 SGHTA and CDR2 FQGNSA. After removal of 5 bases from V and 5 bases from J, the junction contained 9 bases not matched to a gene. The CDR3 is made up of 14 amino acids. DNA of the CDR3: TGTGCCAGCAGCACCCGACAGGGTACCGACGAGCAGTACTTC. As protein: CASSTRQGTDEQYF.

This clonotype was seen repeatedly, ten times or more. This chain links TRBV18 with TRBJ1-1; the D gene is possibly TRBD1 (6 bases). Germline CDR1 reads KGHSH; CDR2 reads LQKENI. The CDR3 has 16 residues. The V gene lost 4 bases and the J gene lost 3 bases, with 18 bases spanning the gap. The CDR3 here is CASSHSWGRGDTEAFF. DNA for the CDR3: TGTGCCAGCTCACATTCGTGGGGGCGCGGTGACACTGAAGCTTTCTTT.

This clonotype was observed at least ten times. The CDR3, as DNA: TGTGCCAGCAGCTTAAGCGGGAGCGCCAATGAGCAGTTCTTC. This sequence encodes CASSLSGSANEQFF. The V call is TRBV7-9, the J call TRBJ2-1; 8 bases map to TRBD2. The CDR3 contains 14 residues. Looked up from germline, CDR1 is SEHNR and CDR2 is FQNEAQ (reference sequence). J lost 6 bases, V lost 2 bases, and 3 bases had no gene match.

This clonotype has a count of ten or more. The J gene is TRBJ1-2, the V gene TRBV5-1; TRBD1 matches 7 bases. The CDR3 length is 13 residues. J was trimmed by 7 bases and V by 0 bases; bases with no gene match: 3. The germline V gene encodes CDR1 SGHRS and CDR2 YFSETQ. The CDR3 nucleotides are TGCGCCAGCAGCTTGGCCGCAGGGGGTGGCTACACCTTC. Its protein is CASSLAAGGGYTF.

This clonotype has a count of ten or more. The chain uses TRBV5-1 and TRBJ1-2; 8 nucleotides agree with TRBD1. Germline lookup yields CDR1 SGHRS and CDR2 YFSETQ. Trimming removed 0 bases from V and 7 bases from J; junction bases left unmatched: 8. This CDR3 spans 15 amino acids. The CDR3 DNA reads as TGCGCCAGCAGCTTGGCGGCGGCAGGGGGCAGTGGCTACACCTTC. Translation: CASSLAAAGGSGYTF. The full variable domain, its missing parts supplied by reference TRBV5-1 and TRBJ1-2, is KAGVTQTPRYLIKTRGQQVTLSCSPISGHRSVSWYQQTPGQGLQFLFEYFSETQRNKGNFPGRFSGRQFSNSRSEMNVSTLELGDSALYLCASSLAAAGGSGYTFGSGTRLTVV.

This clonotype qualifies as medium-sized. The chain combines TRBV9 with TRBJ1-5, with unresolved D. Trimming shortened V by 5 bases and J by 3 bases, and 15 bases separated the two germline ends. CDR3 length equals 15 residues. Per the germline V gene, CDR1 is SGDLS and CDR2 is YYNGEE. The CDR3 region has the DNA TGTGCCAGCAGTAAAGGAGGAGGTTCCAATCAGCCCCAGCATTTT. This translates into CASSKGGGSNQPQHF. The complete variable domain, with remaining parts taken from reference TRBV9 and TRBJ1-5, reads DSGVTQTPKHLITATGQRVTLRCSPRSGDLSVYWYQQSLDQGLQFLIQYYNGEERAKGNILERFSAQQFPDLHSELNLSSLELGDSALYFCASSKGGGSNQPQHFGDGTRLSIL.

This clonotype came up many times. V gene TRBV15 combines with J gene TRBJ2-7; 8 bases are a match to TRBD1. CDR1 is LNHNV, CDR2 YYDKDF, per germline (reference sequence). The CDR3 is 15 amino acids. Germline trimming cut 0 bases from V and 3 bases from J; bases unmatched to any gene: 4. The CDR3 DNA reads as TGTGCCACCAGCAGAGACGCAGGGGGCCTCTACGAGCAGTACTTC. This codes for CATSRDAGGLYEQYF.

This clonotype was counted once. The DNA is left out, because the CDR3 cannot be placed on it with certainty; the CDR3 is given as TCRdb lists it. The rearrangement joins TRBV28 to TRBJ1-1. The CDR3 spans 22 amino acids, including both terminal residues. Germline CDR1 MDHEN, CDR2 SYDVKM. This CDR3 is CASSDREGSYEQYFGPGTEAFF.

This clonotype was observed at least ten times. The chain couples TRBV7-9 to TRBJ2-5, with 7 bases lining up with TRBD1. In germline, CDR1 is SEHNR, CDR2 FQNEAQ (reference sequence). J lost 5 bases, V lost 3 bases, and 6 bases had no gene match. The CDR3 is 14 residues long. The CDR3 nucleotides read TGTGCCAGCAGCTTTACAGGGGTGGAGGAGACCCAGTACTTC. Translation gives CASSFTGVEETQYF.

In its sample, this clonotype was seen many times. CDR3 sequence reads: CASSEWIRPYEQYF. CDR3 sequence (DNA): TGTGCCAGCAGCGAGTGGATTCGGCCCTACGAGCAGTACTTC. The chain uses TRBV28 and TRBJ2-7, with D uncertain. Trimming cost V 6 bases and J 2 bases, with 14 bases left between them. The germline CDR1 and CDR2 sequences are MDHEN and SYDVKM. The CDR3 runs 14 residues.

This clonotype was observed at least ten times. This sequence joins TRBV5-1 and TRBJ2-2; the D is unclear. Trimming took off 5 bases at V and 5 bases at J, with 10 bases between the two ends. The germline V gene encodes CDR1 SGHRS and CDR2 YFSETQ. This CDR3 has 13 residues. DNA of the CDR3: TGCGCCAGCAGGGACCTGGGGACCGGGGAGCTGTTTTTT. Translating gives CASRDLGTGELFF.

This clonotype occurred many times. The rearrangement uses TRBV20-1 and TRBJ1-2, with 7 bases identical to TRBD1. V trimming: 6 bases; J trimming: 6 bases; junction bases outside the gene matches: 10. The germline gives CDR1 DFQATT, CDR2 SNEGSKA (reference sequence). The CDR3 length is 13 residues. In nucleotides, the CDR3 is TGCAGTGCCGGGCGGGCAGGGGGTAATGGCTACACCTTC. Protein product: CSAGRAGGNGYTF.

By sample share, this clonotype is medium-sized. The chain joins TRBV7-6 to TRBJ2-1, with D perhaps TRBD2 (5 bases). CDR3 size: 16 residues. In germline, CDR1 is SGHVS, CDR2 FNYEAQ. The ends were cut back, 2 bases at V and 0 bases at J, with 11 bases in the middle. The CDR3 nucleotides read TGTGCCAGCAGCTTACTCGACGGAGGCTCCTACAATGAGCAGTTCTTC. Encoded protein: CASSLLDGGSYNEQFF.

This clonotype was recorded at least ten times. This rearrangement joins TRBV20-1 to TRBJ2-3, with TRBD2 as a possible D gene (6 bases). V dropped 5 bases and J dropped 3 bases, with 12 bases sitting between them. CDR3 length equals 13 residues. CDR1 is DFQATT and CDR2 is SNEGSKA in the germline V gene (reference sequence). The CDR3 is CSAPGVGTDTQYF. In DNA, the CDR3 is TGCAGTGCTCCGGGAGTTGGGACAGATACGCAGTATTTT.

This clonotype has ten or more counts. CDR3 coding DNA: TGCAGGCCAATGGGGGGAACGGACGACGAGCAGTACTTC. The encoded protein is CRPMGGTDDEQYF. The V and J genes are TRBV20-1 and TRBJ2-7; D possibly corresponds to TRBD2 (6 bases). Germline values: CDR1 DFQATT, CDR2 SNEGSKA (reference sequence). CDR3 length: 13 residues.

This chain connects TRBV20-1 to TRBJ2-1; 13 bases match TRBD2. CDR1 DFQATT and CDR2 SNEGSKA come from the germline V gene (reference sequence). V was clipped by 3 bases and J by 4 bases; unmatched bases: 0. The CDR3 is made up of 14 amino acids. CDR3 loop: CSARGLAGYNEQFF. The CDR3 nucleotides read TGCAGTGCTAGGGGACTAGCGGGGTACAATGAGCAGTTCTTC.

The sample holds a few counts of this clonotype. V is TRBV14 and J is TRBJ2-1, with 9 bases that match TRBD2. The trim removed 1 base at V and 5 bases at J, leaving 6 bases unmatched. CDR3 length: 16 residues. CDR1 SGHDN and CDR2 FVKESK come from the germline V gene. The CDR3 DNA is TGTGCCAGCAGCCAAGTGGGACTAGCAGACGACAATGAGCAGTTCTTC. This gives the protein CASSQVGLADDNEQFF.

This clonotype has a count of ten or more. This sequence joins TRBV5-1 and TRBJ1-2, with D hard to call. CDR1 is SGHRS, CDR2 YFSETQ, per germline. The CDR3 is made up of 15 amino acids. V was pared by 4 bases and J by 8 bases, with 21 bases between. CDR3: CASSPNRVGVRGYTF. In DNA, the CDR3 is TGCGCCAGCAGCCCAAATAGGGTCGGGGTACGCGGCTACACCTTC.

This clonotype was observed at least ten times. The CDR3: CSARDPSGPQDEQYF. The CDR3 DNA reads TGCAGTGCTAGAGATCCCTCCGGACCCCAAGACGAGCAGTACTTC. The chain is built from TRBV20-1 and TRBJ2-7; D gene unclear. The CDR3 is 15 residues long. The germline V gene encodes CDR1 DFQATT and CDR2 SNEGSKA (reference sequence). Trimming stripped 0 bases from V and 5 bases from J, with 17 bases between.